This T cell receptor beta chain was captured by sequencing in a study of blood T cell repertoires in COVID-19. Sequenced by immunoSEQ multiplex PCR; TCRdb stores in-frame clones only, minus some. The data show some 260,000 clones, 88% seen once. This TCR came from a woman aged 40 to 50 who had recovered from COVID-19. The sample comprised peripheral blood.

This CDR3 reads CASSPRAGGEPPDTQYF. The CDR3 region has the DNA TGTGCCAGCTCACCCCGAGCGGGAGGGGAACCCCCAGATACGCAGTATTTT. J is TRBJ2-3 and V is TRBV18; 10 nucleotides match TRBD2. The CDR3 has 17 amino acids. Germline values: CDR1 KGHSH, CDR2 LQKENI. V dropped 3 bases and J dropped 4; count of bases not matched to a gene: 10.